Listed here are 13 T cell receptor beta chains from one sample, sequenced in a study of shared clonotypes between healthy human individuals. Clones were sequenced by immunoSEQ multiplex PCR, and TCRdb holds only the in-frame ones, with some missing. The repertoire includes around 120,000 clones, about 67% of them detected once, and 24% sits in the top ten. The specimen was memory CD8+ T cells sorted from blood. Subset noted: CD45RO+ cells pooled with CCR7-negative TemRA cells. The receptors come from a woman in her thirties in good health.

This chain uses TRBV18 with TRBJ2-7; 8 bases line up with TRBD2. V was clipped by 3 bases and J by 7 bases; unmatched bases: 8. Looked up from germline, CDR1 is KGHSH and CDR2 is LQKENI. The CDR3 loop spans 14 amino acids. This CDR3 is CASSPSSGSWEQYF. The CDR3 DNA sequence: TGTGCCAGCTCACCGAGCAGCGGGAGCTGGGAGCAGTACTTC.

This clone was counted a few times. This chain connects TRBV28 to TRBJ2-6; D assignment may be TRBD1 or TRBD2 (5 bases each). Per the germline V gene, CDR1 is MDHEN and CDR2 is SYDVKM. The CDR3 is 16 residues long. V lost 6 bases and J 0 bases, leaving 12 bases between the germline ends. As DNA, the CDR3 is TGTGCCAGCAGCCTCGGGACGGTCTCTGGGGCCAACGTCCTGACTTTC. This gives the protein CASSLGTVSGANVLTF. The variable domain in full, completed from reference TRBV28 and TRBJ2-6, reads DVKVTQSSRYLVKRTGEKVFLECVQDMDHENMFWYRQDPGLGLRLIYFSYDVKMKEKGDIPEGYSVSREKKERFSLILESASTNQTSMYLCASSLGTVSGANVLTFGAGSRLTVL.

V gene TRBV28 combines with J gene TRBJ1-2; unclear D gene. The germline V and J ends were trimmed by 4 bases and 8 bases, with 14 bases remaining between them. This CDR3 is 13 amino acids long. The germline CDR1 and CDR2 sequences are MDHEN and SYDVKM. The CDR3 nucleotides are TGTGCCAGCAGTTCCAAGGTCCCCGTAGGCTACACCTTC. This sequence encodes CASSSKVPVGYTF.

The V call is TRBV19, the J call TRBJ1-1; D not resolved. The CDR3 runs to 14 residues. The V end was cut by 3 bases, the J end by 0 bases, with 8 bases between. Germline values: CDR1 LNHDA, CDR2 SQIVND (reference sequence). The CDR3 loop is CASSMGGVNTEAFF. CDR3 sequence (DNA): TGTGCCAGTAGTATGGGAGGAGTGAACACTGAAGCTTTCTTT.

This chain connects TRBV5-4 to TRBJ2-5, with TRBD2 as a possible D gene (6 bases). Germline assignment: CDR1 SGHNT and CDR2 YYREEE (reference sequence). The CDR3 extends over 14 amino acids. The germline V and J ends were trimmed by 4 bases and 2 bases, with 12 bases remaining between them. CDR3: CASSVGGRQETQYF. The CDR3 DNA is TGTGCCAGCAGCGTTGGGGGGAGACAAGAGACCCAGTACTTC.

The chain recombines TRBV5-4 with TRBJ2-7; 8 bases are a match to TRBD1. Germline V lookup: CDR1 SGHNT, CDR2 YYREEE (reference sequence). Trimming removed 0 bases from V and 5 bases from J; junction bases left unmatched: 7. This CDR3 has 15 amino acids. The CDR3 bases are TGTGCCAGCAGCTTGGGCGGACAGGGAGTCGACGAGCAGTACTTC. It codes for CASSLGGQGVDEQYF.

This chain links TRBV21-1 with TRBJ2-7. TRBV21-1 is given as a pseudogene. This CDR3 comprises 17 residues. CDR3 in amino acids: CASSKGPNGTSSYEQYF. DNA for the CDR3: TGTGCCAGCAGCAAAGGGCCGAACGGAACCTCCTCCTACGAGCAGTACTTC.

The chain is built from TRBV11-2 and TRBJ1-1, with no clear D. Trimming shortened V by 1 base and J by 1 base, and 16 bases separated the two germline ends. Germline loops: CDR1 SGHAT, CDR2 FQNNGV. This CDR3 contains 17 residues. The CDR3 DNA reads as TGTGCCAGCAGCTTAGTATGGTCTGGGTGGGGGAACACTGAAGCTTTCTTT. Protein: CASSLVWSGWGNTEAFF.

The chain is built from TRBV4-1 and TRBJ2-2, with TRBD1 identical over 8 bases. This CDR3 spans 17 amino acids. The V and J ends lost 0 bases and 6 bases, in that order; junction bases with no gene match: 9. In germline, CDR1 is MGHRA, CDR2 YSYEKL. CDR3 nucleotides: TGCGCCAGCAGCCAAGATAATGGAGACAGGGGCGCCGGGGAGCTGTTTTTT. The encoded protein is CASSQDNGDRGAGELFF.

This chain connects TRBV2 to TRBJ2-7; a possible D gene is TRBD1 (5 bases). This CDR3 region has 14 residues. Germline loops: CDR1 SNHLY, CDR2 FYNNEI. Trimming stripped 6 bases from V and 1 base from J, with 13 bases between. The CDR3 sequence is CASSYDSESYEQYF. CDR3 DNA sequence: TGTGCCAGCAGCTACGACAGTGAATCCTACGAGCAGTACTTC.

J is TRBJ2-5 and V is TRBV19; the match to TRBD2 covers 12 bases. Germline lookup yields CDR1 LNHDA and CDR2 SQIVND (reference sequence). With V trimmed by 10 bases and J by 4 bases, 10 bases remained unmatched. CDR3 size: 15 residues. The CDR3 here is CATNLAGGPRETQYF. The CDR3 DNA is TGTGCCACCAACCTAGCGGGAGGGCCCCGAGAGACCCAGTACTTC.

This clone occurred a few times. This rearrangement joins TRBV27 to TRBJ2-7, with D maybe TRBD2 (5 bases). With 4 bases removed from V and 7 bases from J, the gap between germline ends came to 17 bases. CDR1 and CDR2 from the germline V gene are MNHEY and SMNVEV (reference sequence). The CDR3 has 14 amino acids. CDR3 sequence: CASSYFPLTGEQYF. Here the CDR3 DNA reads TGTGCCAGCAGTTACTTCCCCTTAACGGGAGAGCAGTACTTC.

The gene calls are TRBV25-1 and TRBJ2-4; D gene ambiguous. The ends were cut back, 7 bases at V and 6 bases at J, with 10 bases in the middle. CDR3 length: 12 residues. From germline, CDR1 is MGHDK and CDR2 SYGVNS. The CDR3 nucleotides are TGTGCCAGCACTGGTTTCCCAAACATTCAGTACTTC. Protein sequence: CASTGFPNIQYF.